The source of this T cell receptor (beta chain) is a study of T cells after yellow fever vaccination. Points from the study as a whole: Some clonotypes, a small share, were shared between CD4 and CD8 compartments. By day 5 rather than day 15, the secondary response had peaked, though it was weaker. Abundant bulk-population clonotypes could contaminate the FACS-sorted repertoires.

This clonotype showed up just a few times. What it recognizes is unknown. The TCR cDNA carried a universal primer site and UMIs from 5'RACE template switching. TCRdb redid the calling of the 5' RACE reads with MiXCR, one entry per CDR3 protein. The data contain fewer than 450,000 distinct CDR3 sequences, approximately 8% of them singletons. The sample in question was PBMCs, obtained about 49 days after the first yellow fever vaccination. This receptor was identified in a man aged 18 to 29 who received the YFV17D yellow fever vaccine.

The CDR3, as DNA: TGTGCCAGCAGCCCAAGGGAGACGGTGGATACGCAGTATTTT. It encodes CASSPRETVDTQYF. V is TRBV5-5 and J is TRBJ2-3; tentative D call: TRBD2 (5 bases). This CDR3 region has 14 residues. Germline V gene sequence: CDR1 SGHKS, CDR2 YYEKEE (reference sequence). Trimming shortened V by 4 bases and J by 6 bases, and 15 bases separated the two germline ends.